The 17 T cell receptor beta chains listed next were all sequenced from one sample in a study of blood T cells in healthy people across ages. Together with a sample-barcoded 5' primer, a J-beta primer mix was included in a second PCR lasting about 6 to 12 cycles. TCRdb analysed the 5' RACE reads with MiXCR anew, one entry per CDR3 protein. The sample holds around 800,000 distinct CDR3 sequences; about 42% are singletons and the top ten take over 15%. Sequenced sample: blood. The origin of the receptors is a man older than 75 in good health.

This clonotype was counted a single time. V usage is TRBV7-8 and J usage is TRBJ2-3; 10 bases map to TRBD2. Germline CDR1 reads SGHVS; CDR2 reads FQNEAQ. This CDR3 region has 17 residues. With 5 bases clipped from V and 7 bases from J, the junction kept 15 bases outside the gene matches. The DNA of the CDR3 is TGTGCCAGCAGCCCACCCAGACCTAGCGGGAGCGTAAATACGCAGTATTTT. This sequence encodes CASSPPRPSGSVNTQYF.

This chain uses TRBV2 with TRBJ2-5; TRBD2 is a possible D gene (6 bases). In germline, CDR1 is SNHLY, CDR2 FYNNEI. The CDR3 has 14 amino acids. The ends were cut back, 6 bases at V and 5 bases at J, with 16 bases in the middle. The DNA of the CDR3 is TGTGCCAGCAGACTAGCAACGAGTGGGGAGACCCAGTACTTC. It translates to CASRLATSGETQYF.

As to this clonotype: The junction differs from germline at one of its ends, possibly a read error. The rearrangement joins TRBV9 to TRBJ2-3; D ambiguous. Germline CDR1 SGDLS, CDR2 YYNGEE. This CDR3 is 15 amino acids long. The CDR3 loop reads CANSVRSSFTDTQYF. The CDR3, as DNA: TGTGCCAACAGCGTCCGTAGTTCGTTCACAGATACGCAGTATTTT.

This chain uses TRBV27 with TRBJ2-1; TRBD1 aligns across 9 bases. This CDR3 comprises 16 residues. Trimming took 6 bases from V and 6 from J; bases not matched to a gene: 12. Germline V gene sequence: CDR1 MNHEY, CDR2 SMNVEV (reference sequence). The CDR3 loop is CASRKPGQGLGNEQFF. The CDR3 region has the DNA TGTGCCAGCAGAAAGCCGGGACAGGGCCTTGGCAATGAGCAGTTCTTC.

The rearrangement uses TRBV25-1 and TRBJ2-1; 9 bases fit TRBD1. With 3 bases clipped from V and 1 base from J, the junction kept 4 bases outside the gene matches. From germline, CDR1 is MGHDK and CDR2 SYGVNS. This CDR3 spans 16 amino acids. CDR3 nucleotides: TGTGCCAGCAGTGAGCCCGGGACAGGGTCCTACAATGAGCAGTTCTTC. Its translation is CASSEPGTGSYNEQFF.

The CDR3 region is CSVGAGSGNEQYF. The CDR3 DNA reads as TGCAGCGTTGGAGCGGGGAGCGGCAATGAGCAGTACTTC. V is TRBV29-1 and J is TRBJ2-4; 7 bases are a match to TRBD2. V dropped 4 bases and J dropped 13; count of bases not matched to a gene: 13. The CDR3 consists of 13 residues. Germline values: CDR1 SQVTM, CDR2 ANQGSEA.

This clonotype was picked up a small number of times. The CDR3 spells CASSLSGRAVPEQFF. The CDR3 DNA is TGTGCCAGCAGTTTATCCGGGAGGGCGGTCCCTGAGCAGTTCTTC. The chain recombines TRBV12-3 or TRBV12-4 with TRBJ2-1; 8 bases are shared with TRBD2. CDR3 length: 15 residues. Trimming took 2 bases from V and 9 from J; bases not matched to a gene: 9.

The sample holds a few counts of this clonotype. This rearrangement joins TRBV20-1 to TRBJ2-3, with 8 bases lining up with TRBD2. Germline assignment: CDR1 DFQATT and CDR2 SNEGSKA (reference sequence). Trimming removed 0 bases from V and 6 bases from J; junction bases left unmatched: 8. The CDR3 is made up of 15 amino acids. CDR3 in amino acids: CSARDPAGVKDTQYF. The CDR3 DNA sequence: TGCAGTGCTAGAGATCCAGCGGGAGTCAAGGATACGCAGTATTTT.

CDR3 in amino acids: CASSPTAATNEKLFF. The CDR3 coding sequence is TGTGCCAGCAGTCCGACGGCTGCAACTAATGAAAAACTGTTTTTT. V and J are TRBV27 and TRBJ1-4; D gene uncertain. Trimming removed 5 bases at V and 0 bases at J, with 10 bases between. From germline, CDR1 is MNHEY and CDR2 SMNVEV (reference sequence). The CDR3 sequence is 15 residues long.

V and J are TRBV7-2 and TRBJ2-3; 10 bases are a match to TRBD2. The germline CDR1 and CDR2 sequences are SGHTA and FQGNSA. The CDR3 extends over 19 amino acids. The V segment lost 0 bases and the J segment 3 bases; nucleotides outside the gene matches: 12. The chain's CDR3 is CASSLASKVSSGRTDTQYF. The CDR3 DNA reads TGTGCCAGCAGCTTAGCGAGTAAGGTGTCTAGCGGGAGAACAGATACGCAGTATTTT.

This chain uses TRBV29-1 with TRBJ2-1; 12 bases agree with TRBD2. CDR3 length equals 16 residues. Germline trimming cut 0 bases from V and 10 bases from J; bases unmatched to any gene: 10. Per germline, CDR1 SQVTM and CDR2 ANQGSEA. Here the CDR3 reads CSVEDQLAGGPGEQFF. The CDR3 region has the DNA TGCAGCGTTGAAGACCAGCTAGCGGGAGGGCCCGGGGAGCAGTTCTTC.

Note on this clonotype: This may come from a read error, since a much larger clone is one base off. This chain connects TRBV3-1 to TRBJ2-4; D gene uncertain. This CDR3 region has 11 residues. Germline values: CDR1 LGHDT, CDR2 YNNKEL (reference sequence). CDR3 DNA sequence: TGTGCCGGCAGCGAACAAAACATTCAGTACTTC. It translates to CAGSEQNIQYF.

This clonotype was observed a few times. The rearrangement uses TRBV20-1 and TRBJ2-1; 9 bases match TRBD2. The J segment lost 10 bases and the V segment lost 6 bases, leaving 16 bases of the junction unmatched. Looked up from germline, CDR1 is DFQATT and CDR2 is SNEGSKA (reference sequence). The CDR3 totals 15 residues. CDR3 coding DNA: TGCAGTGCCCCGGCCGCGGGAGGGAACTTTCTCGAGCAGTTCTTC. Translating gives CSAPAAGGNFLEQFF.

The chain has TRBV6-1 and TRBJ1-1; D gene uncertain. Trimming shortened V by 0 bases and J by 6 bases, and 8 bases separated the two germline ends. This CDR3 is 13 amino acids long. In germline, CDR1 is MNHNS, CDR2 SASEGT. The CDR3, as DNA: TGTGCCAGCAGTGAAGCTTGGGGAGCTGAAGCTTTCTTT. Translating gives CASSEAWGAEAFF.

The chain uses TRBV7-2 and TRBJ2-1; TRBD2 agrees at 8 bases. V dropped 1 base and J dropped 10; count of bases not matched to a gene: 9. Germline V gene lookup returns CDR1 SGHTA and CDR2 FQGNSA. The CDR3 runs 15 residues. This CDR3 reads CASSLEGTSLREQFF. CDR3 sequence (DNA): TGTGCCAGCAGCTTAGAAGGGACTAGTCTGAGGGAGCAGTTCTTC.

The chain joins TRBV20-1 to TRBJ2-7; D is perhaps TRBD2 (6 bases). CDR1 is DFQATT, CDR2 SNEGSKA, per germline (reference sequence). Trimming pared 1 base from V and 7 bases from J, leaving 14 bases between. This CDR3 contains 13 residues. In nucleotides, the CDR3 is TGCAGTGCTAGAGGGGAACTAGCCCCTGAGCAGTACTTC. Residues: CSARGELAPEQYF.

This clonotype is a singleton in its sample. V and J are TRBV12-5 and TRBJ2-7, with 11 nucleotides matching TRBD2. The CDR3 sequence is 15 residues long. The ends lost 6 bases at V and 7 bases at J; junction bases unmatched: 11. Germline lookup yields CDR1 LGHNT and CDR2 FRNRAP. The CDR3 protein is CASGLVAGGYNEQYF. The CDR3 DNA is TGTGCTAGTGGCCTCGTAGCGGGAGGGTACAATGAGCAGTACTTC.